A single sample gave rise to the 16 T cell receptor beta chains below, sequenced in a study of Ad26.COV2.S vaccination and SARS-CoV-2 variants. Stated treatment: roughly 19 received Ad26.COV2.S at low or high dose, single or two shots; 5 received placebo; per-sample allocation not given. Day 63 after the first vaccine or placebo injection was the time point for sampling. Repertoires were generated with immunoSEQ multiplex PCR, while TCRdb's copy carries only in-frame clones and drops some. Of 350,000 to 400,000 clones listed, roughly nine tenths were seen once; the top ten hold under 3.5%. The sample here was peripheral blood, taken in a trial of Ad26.COV2.S vaccine versus placebo. The receptors here all came from a person aged 18-60 years who received the Ad26.COV2.S COVID-19 vaccine or a placebo.

V and J are TRBV9 and TRBJ1-3; D call uncertain. Trimming cost V 2 bases and J 2 bases, with 8 bases left between them. From germline, CDR1 is SGDLS and CDR2 YYNGEE. This CDR3 region has 14 residues. This chain's CDR3 is CASSVGGPGNTIYF. The CDR3 DNA reads as TGTGCCAGCAGCGTCGGAGGCCCTGGAAACACCATATATTTT.

The CDR3 DNA reads TGTGCCAGCAGTAAAACGCCGGGGGGAGAGACCCAGTACTTC. Encoded protein: CASSKTPGGETQYF. V gene TRBV2 combines with J gene TRBJ2-5; TRBD2 matches at 7 bases. V trimming: 5 bases; J trimming: 4 bases; junction bases outside the gene matches: 7. The germline gives CDR1 SNHLY, CDR2 FYNNEI. The CDR3 loop spans 14 amino acids. Full variable domain (missing parts from reference TRBV2 and TRBJ2-5): EPEVTQTPSHQVTQMGQEVILRCVPISNHLYFYWYRQILGQKVEFLVSFYNNEISEKSEIFDDQFSVERPDGSNFTLKIRSTKLEDSAMYFCASSKTPGGETQYFGPGTRLLVL.

The CDR3 region is CASRYPGREINEQFF. The CDR3 DNA sequence: TGTGCCAGCAGATATCCGGGACGAGAAATCAATGAGCAGTTCTTC. V and J are TRBV11-2 and TRBJ2-1; D tentatively reads TRBD1 or TRBD2 (5 bases each). The CDR3 runs to 15 residues. The V gene lost 6 bases and the J gene lost 6 bases, with 18 bases spanning the gap. Germline V lookup: CDR1 SGHAT, CDR2 FQNNGV.

J is TRBJ1-2 and V is TRBV11-2, with TRBD1 matching 11 bases. J gave up 8 bases and V 1 base, and 3 bases lay outside the gene matches. The CDR3 contains 14 residues. In germline, CDR1 is SGHAT, CDR2 FQNNGV. Written as DNA, the CDR3 is TGTGCCAGCAGCTTAGGGGGACAGGGGGGCGGCTACACCTTC. Protein product: CASSLGGQGGGYTF.

This rearrangement joins TRBV4-2 to TRBJ2-3; the D gene could be TRBD1 or TRBD2 (5 bases each). Trimming removed 0 bases from V and 3 bases from J, with 7 bases in between. The germline V gene has CDR1 LGHNA and CDR2 YNFKEQ. The CDR3 covers 14 residues. The CDR3 sequence: CASSQDWGTDTQYF. CDR3 bases: TGTGCCAGCAGCCAAGATTGGGGGACAGATACGCAGTATTTT.

The gene calls are TRBV12-3 or TRBV12-4 and TRBJ2-3; perhaps TRBD2 as D (6 bases). V lost 6 bases to trimming and J lost 7 bases, with 14 bases between them. This CDR3 contains 13 residues. This CDR3 reads CASRTTEGNTQYF. The CDR3 nucleotides are TGTGCCAGCAGAACTACGGAGGGGAATACGCAGTATTTT.

The chain carries TRBV7-9 and TRBJ2-3; 10 bases map to TRBD2. CDR1 is SEHNR, CDR2 FQNEAQ, per germline (reference sequence). V gave up 5 bases and J gave up 4 bases; unmatched junction bases: 6. This CDR3 region has 15 residues. The CDR3 is CASSLSSGGSDTQYF. In DNA, the CDR3 is TGTGCCAGCAGCCTGAGTAGCGGGGGGTCAGATACGCAGTATTTT.

The chain recombines TRBV6-4 with TRBJ1-6, with TRBD1 as a possible D gene (5 bases). Per the germline V gene, CDR1 is MRHNA and CDR2 is SNTAGT. V lost 6 bases and J 3 bases, leaving 9 bases between the germline ends. The CDR3 is made up of 14 amino acids. CDR3: CASSADSYNSPLHF. The CDR3 nucleotides are TGTGCCAGCAGCGCCGACAGCTATAATTCACCCCTCCACTTT.

The table lists this clone with a count of one. This chain joins TRBV7-9 and TRBJ2-5, with no clear D. Trimming removed 1 base from V and 0 bases from J, with 9 bases in between. Germline V gene lookup returns CDR1 SEHNR and CDR2 FQNEAQ (reference sequence). The CDR3 is 15 residues long. CDR3 sequence reads: CASSLGDWNQETQYF. CDR3 bases: TGTGCCAGCAGCTTAGGGGATTGGAACCAAGAGACCCAGTACTTC.

The chain carries TRBV3-1 (or the pseudogene TRBV3-2) and TRBJ1-2; 7 nucleotides match TRBD1. V dropped 4 bases and J dropped 4; count of bases not matched to a gene: 0. The germline CDR1 and CDR2 sequences are LGHDT and YNNKEL (reference sequence). This CDR3 spans 12 amino acids. The CDR3: CASSRQGYGYTF. The CDR3 DNA is TGTGCCAGCAGCCGACAGGGCTATGGCTACACCTTC.

This chain connects TRBV6-1 to TRBJ1-2; 8 bases are a match to TRBD1. The CDR3 extends over 14 amino acids. Unmatched junction bases numbered 2, after V lost 1 base and J lost 4 bases. Germline assignment: CDR1 MNHNS and CDR2 SASEGT. The CDR3: CASSEGTGLYGYTF. The CDR3 coding sequence is TGTGCCAGCAGTGAAGGGACAGGGCTCTATGGCTACACCTTC.

The chain combines TRBV28 with TRBJ1-5, with D tentatively TRBD1 (5 bases). Between the trimmed V and J ends, which lost 6 bases and 4 bases, there was a span of 16 bases. Germline V lookup: CDR1 MDHEN, CDR2 SYDVKM. The length of the CDR3 is 15 residues. This CDR3 reads CASSLTGRKNQPQHF. The CDR3 DNA sequence: TGTGCCAGCAGCCTAACGGGACGAAAAAATCAGCCCCAGCATTTT. Variable domain in full (rest from reference TRBV28 and TRBJ1-5): DVKVTQSSRYLVKRTGEKVFLECVQDMDHENMFWYRQDPGLGLRLIYFSYDVKMKEKGDIPEGYSVSREKKERFSLILESASTNQTSMYLCASSLTGRKNQPQHFGDGTRLSIL.

The sample holds one count of this clone. The chain carries TRBV10-2 and TRBJ1-5; the D is unclear. The CDR3 spans 12 residues. The germline V gene has CDR1 WSHSY and CDR2 SAAADI. Trimming took off 0 bases at V and 6 bases at J, with 3 bases between the two ends. In DNA, the CDR3 is TGCGCCAGCAGTGAGTCTGGTCAGCCCCAGCATTTT. It encodes CASSESGQPQHF.

This clone has just one count. The rearrangement joins TRBV11-3 to TRBJ1-1, with a weak D call TRBD1 (5 bases). V lost 4 bases and J lost 7, with 13 bases in between. The germline CDR1 and CDR2 sequences are SGHNT and YENEEA. The CDR3 covers 13 residues. The CDR3 sequence is CASSSAQADEAFF. Written as DNA, the CDR3 is TGTGCCAGCAGCTCCGCACAGGCGGATGAAGCTTTCTTT.

The CDR3 here is CASSVQVPYEQYF. CDR3 nucleotide sequence: TGTGCCAGCAGCGTACAGGTTCCCTACGAGCAGTACTTC. V is TRBV6-2 or TRBV6-3 and J is TRBJ2-7; perhaps TRBD1 as D (5 bases). V lost 6 bases and J 2 bases, leaving 11 bases between the germline ends. The CDR3 length is 13 residues. Germline V CDR1 and CDR2: MNHEY, SVGEGT.

CDR3: CASSPTNTGELFF. Written as DNA, the CDR3 is TGTGCCAGCTCTCCGACGAACACCGGGGAGCTGTTTTTT. The chain is built from TRBV12-3 or TRBV12-4 and TRBJ2-2; no clear D. This CDR3 spans 13 amino acids. V dropped 8 bases and J dropped 0 bases, with 7 bases sitting between them.